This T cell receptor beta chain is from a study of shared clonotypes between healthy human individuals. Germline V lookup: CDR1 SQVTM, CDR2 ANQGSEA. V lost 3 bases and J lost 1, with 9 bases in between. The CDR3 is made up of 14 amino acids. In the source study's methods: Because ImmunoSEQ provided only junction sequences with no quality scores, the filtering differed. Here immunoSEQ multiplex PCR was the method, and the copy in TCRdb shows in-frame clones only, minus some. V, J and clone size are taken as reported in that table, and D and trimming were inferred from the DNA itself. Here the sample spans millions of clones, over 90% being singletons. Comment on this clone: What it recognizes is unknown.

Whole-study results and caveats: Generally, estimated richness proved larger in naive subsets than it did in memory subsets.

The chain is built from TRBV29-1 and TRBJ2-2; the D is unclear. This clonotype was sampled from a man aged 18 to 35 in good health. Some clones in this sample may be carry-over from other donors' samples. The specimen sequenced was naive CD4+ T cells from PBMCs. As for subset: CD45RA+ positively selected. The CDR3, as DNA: TGCAGCGTTGATAGTTTGGGGAACACCGGGGAGCTGTTTTTT. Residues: CSVDSLGNTGELFF.